This TCR beta chain was retrieved from a study of blood T cell repertoires in COVID-19. Study context: COVID-19 samples collected from the United States, Italy and Spain covered acute and convalescent phases. From T cells, B-cell-depleted T cells, or PBMCs came the material, which was cDNA or gDNA.

Libraries were prepared by immunoSEQ multiplex PCR; TCRdb keeps only in-frame clonotypes and omits some of them. The data hold 150,000 to 170,000 clones, with 85% observed a single time. Seattle participants joined during active infection and were tracked over time. The CDR3 is made up of 15 amino acids. Germline V CDR1 and CDR2: MNHEY, SVGAGI. V dropped 10 bases and J dropped 1; count of bases not matched to a gene: 10. The TCR sequence derives from a woman aged 55-70 years with COVID-19, enrolled during active disease. The source material was peripheral blood. J is TRBJ1-3 and V is TRBV6-5, with TRBD1 identical over 7 bases. This CDR3 reads CAILDREVSGNTIYF. The DNA of the CDR3 is TGTGCCATTCTCGACAGGGAGGTTTCTGGAAACACCATATATTTT.